This T cell receptor beta chain was sequenced during a study of shared clonotypes between healthy human individuals. Clones were sequenced by immunoSEQ multiplex PCR, and TCRdb holds only the in-frame ones, with some missing. Of millions of clones in the sample, 85% to 95% were seen once. CD45RO-negative, CCR7-positively selected cells formed the naive CD8 fraction, excluding terminally differentiated effector memory CD45RA+ cells. Donors comprised only Caucasian adults living in Nashville, Tennessee. The V end was cut by 0 bases, the J end by 6 bases, with 7 bases between. The germline V gene encodes CDR1 SGHDT and CDR2 YYEEEE. This CDR3 spans 13 amino acids. This clone has ten or more counts. Distinct nucleotide sequences in the sample also encode this CDR3.

Sequencing input: naive CD8+ T cells from PBMCs. The origin of this receptor is a man between 18 and 35 years old in good health. Some clones in this sample may be carry-over from other donors' samples. This chain connects TRBV5-6 to TRBJ2-4; D is unclear. The DNA of the CDR3 is TGTGCCAGCAGCTTGGGCGGTCGAAACATTCAGTACTTC. It yields the protein CASSLGGRNIQYF.